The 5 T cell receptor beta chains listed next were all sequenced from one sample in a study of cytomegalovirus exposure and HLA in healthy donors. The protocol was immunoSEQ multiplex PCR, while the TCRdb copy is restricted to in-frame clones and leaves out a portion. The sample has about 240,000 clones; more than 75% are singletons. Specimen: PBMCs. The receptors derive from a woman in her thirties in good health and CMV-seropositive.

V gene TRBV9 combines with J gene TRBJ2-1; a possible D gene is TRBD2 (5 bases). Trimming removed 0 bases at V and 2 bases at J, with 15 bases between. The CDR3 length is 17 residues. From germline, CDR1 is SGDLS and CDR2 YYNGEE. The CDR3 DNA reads TGTGCCAGCAGCGTAGGGGGAGCTTTTTCACCCTACAATGAGCAGTTCTTC. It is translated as CASSVGGAFSPYNEQFF.

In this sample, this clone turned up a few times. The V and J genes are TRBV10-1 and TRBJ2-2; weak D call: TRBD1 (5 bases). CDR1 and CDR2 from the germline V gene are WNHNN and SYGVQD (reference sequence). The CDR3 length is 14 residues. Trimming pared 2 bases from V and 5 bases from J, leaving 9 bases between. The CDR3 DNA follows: TGCGCCAGCAGTGAGGCAGGGCGGACCGGGGAGCTGTTTTTT. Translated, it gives CASSEAGRTGELFF.

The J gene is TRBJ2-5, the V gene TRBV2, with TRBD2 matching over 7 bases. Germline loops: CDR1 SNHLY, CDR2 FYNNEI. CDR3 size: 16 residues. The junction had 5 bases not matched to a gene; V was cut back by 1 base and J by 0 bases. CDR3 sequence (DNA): TGTGCCAGCAGTGAAGGGACTAGGACTTACCAAGAGACCCAGTACTTC. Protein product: CASSEGTRTYQETQYF.

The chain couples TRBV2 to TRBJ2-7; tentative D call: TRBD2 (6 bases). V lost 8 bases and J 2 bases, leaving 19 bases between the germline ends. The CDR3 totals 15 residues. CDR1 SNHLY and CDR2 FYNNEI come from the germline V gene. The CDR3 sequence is CASSEDGRTTYEQYF. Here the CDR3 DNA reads TGTGCCAGCTCCGAGGACGGGCGGACTACCTACGAGCAGTACTTC.

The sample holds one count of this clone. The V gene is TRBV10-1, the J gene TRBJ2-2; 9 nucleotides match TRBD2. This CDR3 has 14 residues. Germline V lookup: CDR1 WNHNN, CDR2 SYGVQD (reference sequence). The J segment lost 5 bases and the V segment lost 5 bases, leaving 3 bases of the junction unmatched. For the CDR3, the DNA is TGCGCCAGCAGTAGACTAGCGGAAACCGGGGAGCTGTTTTTT. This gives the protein CASSRLAETGELFF.